Shown below are 17 T cell receptor beta chains from a single sample sequenced in a study of T cells in Graves' hyperthyroidism and ophthalmopathy. Researchers took RNA transcripts and amplified the TCR beta CDR3 regions from them. A set of HTBI primers served as the primers for a first-round RT-PCR of the TCR CDR3. TCRdb re-called the multiplex PCR reads through MiXCR, storing one row per CDR3 protein. The table records about 420,000 distinct CDR3 sequences, roughly 13% of them present only once. Sequencing was done on a sample of blood. These TCRs come from a woman aged 18-30 years with Graves' hyperthyroidism.

This clonotype showed up many times. The V call is TRBV28, the J call TRBJ1-2; TRBD1 is a possible D gene (5 bases). The CDR3 sequence is 13 residues long. Between the trimmed V and J ends, which lost 10 bases and 0 bases, there was a span of 12 bases. Germline V lookup: CDR1 MDHEN, CDR2 SYDVKM. The CDR3 nucleotides are TGTGCCACCGCCCCGGGGGCTAACTATGGCTACACCTTC. It is translated as CATAPGANYGYTF.

This clonotype was observed a few times. The chain couples TRBV20-1 to TRBJ1-5; D unresolved. The CDR3 length is 12 residues. V dropped 1 base and J dropped 7 bases, with 8 bases sitting between them. Germline V gene data show CDR1 as DFQATT and CDR2 as SNEGSKA (reference sequence). The CDR3 region is CSARAGSQPQHF. CDR3 nucleotide sequence: TGCAGTGCTAGAGCGGGAAGCCAGCCCCAGCATTTT.

The chain employs TRBV5-5 and TRBJ2-3; D is unresolved. There are 14 residues in the CDR3. CDR1 is SGHKS, CDR2 YYEKEE, per germline (reference sequence). The V and J ends lost 4 bases and 1 base respectively, with 10 bases between them. CDR3 coding DNA: TGTGCCAGCAGCAAAGCTGTGGGCACAGATACGCAGTATTTT. The encoded protein is CASSKAVGTDTQYF.

This clonotype was detected many times. This rearrangement joins TRBV20-1 to TRBJ2-7, with TRBD1 identical over 9 bases. The ends lost 6 bases at V and 5 bases at J; junction bases unmatched: 5. Germline loops: CDR1 DFQATT, CDR2 SNEGSKA (reference sequence). The length of the CDR3 is 12 residues. The DNA for the CDR3 is TGCAGTGCAAAAACAGGGGGCAACGAGCAGTACTTC. This codes for CSAKTGGNEQYF.

This chain joins TRBV7-9 and TRBJ2-2; D might be TRBD1 (5 bases). CDR1 and CDR2 (germline): SEHNR, FQNEAQ (reference sequence). This CDR3 spans 14 amino acids. V lost 3 bases and J 5 bases, leaving 10 bases between the germline ends. The CDR3 spells CASSFNRMTGELFF. In nucleotides, the CDR3 is TGTGCCAGCAGCTTCAACAGGATGACCGGGGAGCTGTTTTTT.

This clonotype has a count of ten or more. The chain has TRBV2 and TRBJ1-5, with D tentatively TRBD1 (5 bases). The CDR3 runs 15 residues. Trimming cost V 6 bases and J 0 bases, with 12 bases left between them. Germline V gene lookup returns CDR1 SNHLY and CDR2 FYNNEI. The CDR3 spells CASSLGHNSNQPQHF. In DNA, the CDR3 is TGTGCCAGCAGCCTCGGACATAATAGCAATCAGCCCCAGCATTTT.

The table lists this clonotype with many counts. The V and J genes are TRBV6-1 and TRBJ2-2, with D possibly being TRBD1 (6 bases). The germline CDR1 and CDR2 sequences are MNHNS and SASEGT. CDR3 size: 15 residues. Trimming stripped 7 bases from V and 6 bases from J, with 18 bases between. The CDR3 here is CASTQSLNRAGELFF. The CDR3 region has the DNA TGTGCCAGCACCCAGTCATTGAACAGGGCCGGGGAGCTGTTTTTT.

In its sample, this clonotype was seen many times. The chain joins TRBV29-1 to TRBJ2-5; 11 bases agree with TRBD1. This CDR3 is 14 amino acids long. V shed 7 bases and J 2 bases; nucleotides not matched to a gene: 6. Germline V lookup: CDR1 SQVTM, CDR2 ANQGSEA. The CDR3 reads CSGQGQGGQETQYF. The DNA for the CDR3 is TGCAGCGGGCAGGGACAGGGGGGGCAAGAGACCCAGTACTTC.

There are a few counts of this clonotype. The chain carries TRBV28 and TRBJ2-6; 10 nucleotides agree with TRBD2. CDR3 length: 17 residues. Germline values: CDR1 MDHEN, CDR2 SYDVKM. Trimming removed 5 bases from V and 0 bases from J; junction bases left unmatched: 4. The CDR3 is CASSPGLAASGANVLTF. CDR3 coding DNA: TGTGCCAGCAGTCCCGGACTAGCGGCCTCTGGGGCCAACGTCCTGACTTTC. Full variable domain (rest looked up from reference TRBV28 and TRBJ2-6): DVKVTQSSRYLVKRTGEKVFLECVQDMDHENMFWYRQDPGLGLRLIYFSYDVKMKEKGDIPEGYSVSREKKERFSLILESASTNQTSMYLCASSPGLAASGANVLTFGAGSRLTVL.

This clonotype occurred many times. The CDR3 loop is CASSEEGYQPQHF. The DNA for the CDR3 is TGTGCCAGCAGTGAGGAAGGTTATCAGCCCCAGCATTTT. The chain employs TRBV6-1 and TRBJ1-5, with unresolved D. CDR1 and CDR2 from the germline V gene are MNHNS and SASEGT. Trimming stripped 3 bases from V and 5 bases from J, with 8 bases between. The CDR3 covers 13 residues.

Ten or more counts support this clonotype. The V gene is TRBV15, the J gene TRBJ2-7; D ambiguous. The CDR3 contains 12 residues. Germline loops: CDR1 LNHNV, CDR2 YYDKDF (reference sequence). Trimming took 1 base from V and 5 from J, leaving 6 bases between them. CDR3 in amino acids: CATSRGYDEQYF. The CDR3 DNA sequence: TGTGCCACCAGCAGAGGGTATGACGAGCAGTACTTC.

Ten or more counts support this clonotype. The rearrangement links TRBV18 to TRBJ2-1, with TRBD2 matching over 16 bases. Looked up from germline, CDR1 is KGHSH and CDR2 is LQKENI. V was clipped by 3 bases and J by 1 base; unmatched bases: 0. The CDR3 sequence is 17 residues long. The CDR3 sequence: CASSPGLAGGSYNEQFF. For the CDR3, the DNA is TGTGCCAGCTCACCGGGACTAGCGGGAGGGTCCTACAATGAGCAGTTCTTC.

This clonotype was observed at least ten times. The J gene is TRBJ1-2, the V gene TRBV3-1; weak D call: TRBD1 (6 bases). This CDR3 has 15 amino acids. CDR1 LGHDT and CDR2 YNNKEL come from the germline V gene (reference sequence). Between the trimmed V and J ends, which lost 4 bases and 7 bases, there was a span of 19 bases. The CDR3 loop is CASSRGMRTEVGYTF. The CDR3 nucleotides read TGTGCCAGCAGCCGAGGAATGCGGACAGAGGTTGGCTACACCTTC.

There are a few counts of this clonotype. The chain links TRBV10-3 to TRBJ1-3; 7 nucleotides match TRBD1. CDR1 and CDR2 from the germline V gene are ENHRY and SYGVKD. With 6 bases clipped from V and 3 bases from J, the junction kept 5 bases outside the gene matches. The CDR3 contains 14 residues. In DNA form, the CDR3 reads TGTGCCATCAGCGTAACAGGGGTTGGAAACACCATATATTTT. Protein: CAISVTGVGNTIYF.

Worth noting for this clonotype: Being one base from a much bigger clone, this may be a read error. The chain joins TRBV28 to TRBJ2-3; D call uncertain. Trimming shortened V by 4 bases and J by 3 bases, and 23 bases separated the two germline ends. The CDR3 is 18 amino acids. The germline gives CDR1 MDHEN, CDR2 SYDVKM. The CDR3 loop is CASSWALGVGERTDTQYF. For the CDR3, the DNA is TGTGCCAGCAGTTGGGCGCTAGGAGTGGGTGAGAGAACAGATACGCAGTATTTT.

Only a few counts were recorded for this clonotype. This chain uses TRBV19 with TRBJ1-3; TRBD1 agrees at 11 bases. Germline V lookup: CDR1 LNHDA, CDR2 SQIVND (reference sequence). This CDR3 is 16 amino acids long. The junction had 7 bases not matched to a gene; V was cut back by 5 bases and J by 4 bases. CDR3: CASSLGQGATGNTIYF. CDR3 DNA sequence: TGTGCCAGTAGTCTCGGACAGGGGGCGACCGGAAACACCATATATTTT.

This clonotype showed up many times. The chain joins TRBV18 to TRBJ1-5, with D possibly being TRBD1 (5 bases). Between the trimmed V and J ends, which lost 4 bases and 4 bases, there was a span of 14 bases. CDR1 and CDR2 from the germline V gene are KGHSH and LQKENI. CDR3 length equals 15 residues. The CDR3 bases are TGTGCCAGCTCACAGACGTGGGACCCAAATCAGCCCCAGCATTTT. It specifies CASSQTWDPNQPQHF.